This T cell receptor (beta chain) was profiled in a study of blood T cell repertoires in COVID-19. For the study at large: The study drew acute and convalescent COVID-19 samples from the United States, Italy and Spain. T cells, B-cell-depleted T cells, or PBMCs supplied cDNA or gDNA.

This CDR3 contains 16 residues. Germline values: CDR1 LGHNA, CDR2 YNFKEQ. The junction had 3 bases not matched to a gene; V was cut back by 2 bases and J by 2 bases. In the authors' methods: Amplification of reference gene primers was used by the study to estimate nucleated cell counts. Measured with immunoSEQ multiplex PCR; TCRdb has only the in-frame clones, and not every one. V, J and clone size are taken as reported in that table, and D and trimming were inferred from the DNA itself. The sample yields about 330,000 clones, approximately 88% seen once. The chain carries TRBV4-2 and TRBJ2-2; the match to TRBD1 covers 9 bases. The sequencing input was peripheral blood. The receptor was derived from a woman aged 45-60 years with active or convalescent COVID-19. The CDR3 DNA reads TGTGCCAGCAGCCAACAACAGGGGGCAAACACCGGGGAGCTGTTTTTT. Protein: CASSQQQGANTGELFF.